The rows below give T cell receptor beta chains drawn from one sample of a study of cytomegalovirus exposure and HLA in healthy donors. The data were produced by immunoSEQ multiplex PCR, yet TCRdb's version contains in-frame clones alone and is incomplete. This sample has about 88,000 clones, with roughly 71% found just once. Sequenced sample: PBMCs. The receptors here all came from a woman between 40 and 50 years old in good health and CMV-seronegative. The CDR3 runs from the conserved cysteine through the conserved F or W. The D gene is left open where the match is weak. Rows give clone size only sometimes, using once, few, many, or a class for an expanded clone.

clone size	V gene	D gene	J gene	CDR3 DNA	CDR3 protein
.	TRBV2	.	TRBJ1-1	TGTGCCAGCAGTGCAGGATGGGGGGGCACTGAAGCTTTCTTT	CASSAGWGGTEAFF
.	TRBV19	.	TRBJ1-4	TGTGCCAGTAGTATCTTCAGCCAGGCCCACGAAAAACTGTTTTTT	CASSIFSQAHEKLFF
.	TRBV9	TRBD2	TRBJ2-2	TGTGCCAGCAGCCCAGGACTAGTGAACACCGGGGAGCTGTTTTTT	CASSPGLVNTGELFF
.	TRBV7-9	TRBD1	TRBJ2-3	TGTGCCAGCAGCGCCCCGAGGACAGGGGGCTTAGATACGCAGTATTTT	CASSAPRTGGLDTQYF
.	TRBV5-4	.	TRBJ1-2	TGTGCCAGCAGCTTTAAGATCGCCGGACTGGGCGGCTACACCTTC	CASSFKIAGLGGYTF
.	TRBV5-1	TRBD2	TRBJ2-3	TGCGCCAGCAGCTCGAAGACTAGCGGGGGATTTGGCGATACGCAGTATTTT	CASSSKTSGGFGDTQYF
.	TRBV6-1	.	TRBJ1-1	TGTGCCAGCAGTGAGGGCCTATCGGGGGGGACTGAAGCTTTCTTT	CASSEGLSGGTEAFF
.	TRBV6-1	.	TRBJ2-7	TGTGCCACAGAAGGTCGGGACTGGGCGGACGAGCAGTACTTC	CATEGRDWADEQYF
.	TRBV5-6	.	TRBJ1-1	TGTGCCAGCAGCTTACAGGGTCTCCCTGAAGCTTTCTTT	CASSLQGLPEAFF
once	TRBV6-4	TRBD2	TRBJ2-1	TGTGCCAGCAGTGACCGAGCGGGGGGCGTGTATGAGCAGTTCTTC	CASSDRAGGVYEQFF
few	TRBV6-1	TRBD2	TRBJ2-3	TGTGCCACCCAAAGCGGGGGGGCAGGAGGAGATACGCAGTATTTT	CATQSGGAGGDTQYF
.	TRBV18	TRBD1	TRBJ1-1	TGTGCCAGCTCACCCCCGGGACAGGGAAACACTGAAGCTTTCTTT	CASSPPGQGNTEAFF
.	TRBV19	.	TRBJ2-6	TGTGCCAGTACCATGGGGGACATCTCTGGGGCCAACGTCCTGACTTTC	CASTMGDISGANVLTF
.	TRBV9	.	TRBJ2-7	TGTGCCAGCAGCGTAGGAACAGGAGAATCCTACGAGCAGTACTTC	CASSVGTGESYEQYF
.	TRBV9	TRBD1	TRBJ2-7	TGTGCCAGCAGCGTGGGACAGGGGGGCTCCGAGCAGTACTTC	CASSVGQGGSEQYF
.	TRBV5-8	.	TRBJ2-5	TGTGCCAGCAGCTTGACGGGACTCCCATGGGAGACCCAGTACTTC	CASSLTGLPWETQYF
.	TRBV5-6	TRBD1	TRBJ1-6	TGTGCCAGCAGCTTCCGGGACAGGGGCTATTCACCCCTCCACTTT	CASSFRDRGYSPLHF
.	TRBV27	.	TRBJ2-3	TGTGCCAGCAGTTTCCAAACGCGGGATACGCAGTATTTT	CASSFQTRDTQYF
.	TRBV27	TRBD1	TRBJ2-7	TGTGCCAGCAGGCGGACAGGGGGGAACGAGCAGTACTTC	CASRRTGGNEQYF
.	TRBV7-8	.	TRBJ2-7	TGTGCCAGCAGCCCCCTGGGGGGACCCCCCTACGAGCAGTACTTC	CASSPLGGPPYEQYF
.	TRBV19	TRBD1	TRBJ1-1	TGTGCCAGTAGTATCGACGTGGACAGGGGGACTACTGAAGCTTTCTTT	CASSIDVDRGTTEAFF
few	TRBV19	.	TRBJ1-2	TGTGCCAGTACCGAGAGGGGGTATGGCTACACCTTC	CASTERGYGYTF
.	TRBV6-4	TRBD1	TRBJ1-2	TGTGCCAGCAGTGACCTCGATACAGGGGCCGGGGGCTACACCTTC	CASSDLDTGAGGYTF
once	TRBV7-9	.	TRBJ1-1	TGTGCCAGCAGCCCCCAGGAAAACACTGAAGCTTTCTTT	CASSPQENTEAFF
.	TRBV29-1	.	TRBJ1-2	TGCAGCGTTGACGTCGGTCACTATGGCTACACCTTC	CSVDVGHYGYTF
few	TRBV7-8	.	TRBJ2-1	TGTGCCAGCAGCTTCGTTAGGAGACGCAATGAGCAGTTCTTC	CASSFVRRRNEQFF
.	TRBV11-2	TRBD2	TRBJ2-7	TGTGCCAGCAGCTTAATCGAGCGGGGGTGGTACGAGCAGTACTTC	CASSLIERGWYEQYF
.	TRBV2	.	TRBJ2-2	TGTGCCAGCAGGACATCGAGGACAGTCAACACCGGGGAGCTGTTTTTT	CASRTSRTVNTGELFF
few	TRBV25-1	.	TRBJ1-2	TGTGCCAGCAGTTTCCCGGGGGGCGCGCACTATGGCTACACCTTC	CASSFPGGAHYGYTF
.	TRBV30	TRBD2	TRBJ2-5	TGTGCCTGGGGACTAGCGGGGGGGCCCCAAGAGACCCAGTACTTC	CAWGLAGGPQETQYF
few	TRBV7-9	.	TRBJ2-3	TGTGCCAGCAGCTTAGTTGGCACGAGGGCGCAGTATTTT	CASSLVGTRAQYF
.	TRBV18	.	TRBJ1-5	TGTGCCAGCCCGCAGGGTTCCGATCAGCCCCAGCATTTT	CASPQGSDQPQHF
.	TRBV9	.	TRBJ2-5	TGTGCCAGCAGCGTTGGTCGGGGCCAAGAGACCCAGTACTTC	CASSVGRGQETQYF
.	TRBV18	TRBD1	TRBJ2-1	TGTGCCAGCTCAACCGGGACAGGGGGGGAGCAGTTCTTC	CASSTGTGGEQFF
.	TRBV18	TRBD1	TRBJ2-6	TGTGCCAGCTCCCGGACAGGGGGGGACTCTGGGGCCAACGTCCTGACTTTC	CASSRTGGDSGANVLTF
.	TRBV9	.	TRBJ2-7	TGTGCCAGCAGCGAAGGGGACTTCTACGAGCAGTACTTC	CASSEGDFYEQYF
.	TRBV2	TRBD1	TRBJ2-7	TGTGCCAGCAGAGGGGGCGAGGACGAGCAGTACTTC	CASRGGEDEQYF
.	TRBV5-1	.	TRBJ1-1	TGCGCCAGCAGCTTAGGACTCACGAACACTGAAGCTTTCTTT	CASSLGLTNTEAFF
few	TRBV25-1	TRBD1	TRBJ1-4	TGTGCCAGCAGTGGGGCAGGGGGAAGTTACGAAAAACTGTTTTTT	CASSGAGGSYEKLFF
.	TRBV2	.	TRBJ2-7	TGTGCCAGCAAGAAGACGGACACCTACGAGCAGTACTTC	CASKKTDTYEQYF
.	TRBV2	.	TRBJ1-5	TGTGCCAGCAGCGCTACAGGGATCGGTTCTCAGCCCCAGCATTTT	CASSATGIGSQPQHF
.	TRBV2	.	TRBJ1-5	TGTGCCAGCGGACCCGGGGGGATCAATCAGCCCCAGCATTTT	CASGPGGINQPQHF
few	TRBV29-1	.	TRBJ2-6	TGCAGCGTTTTTCCTTCCGGGGCCAACGTCCTGACTTTC	CSVFPSGANVLTF
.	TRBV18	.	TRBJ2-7	TGTGCCAGCTCACCAATGAAGCAGGGATATGAGCAGTACTTC	CASSPMKQGYEQYF
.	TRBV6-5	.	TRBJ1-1	TGTGCCAGCAGTAAATCCGAAAACTCCGAAGCTTTCTTT	CASSKSENSEAFF
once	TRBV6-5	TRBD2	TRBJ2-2	TGTGCCAGCAGTCCTCCGGGACTATCATCCGGGGAGCTGTTTTTT	CASSPPGLSSGELFF
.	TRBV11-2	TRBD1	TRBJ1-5	TGTGCCAGCAGCACCAGGACAGGGGGCCAGCCCCAGCATTTT	CASSTRTGGQPQHF
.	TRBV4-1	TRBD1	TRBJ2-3	TGCGCCAGCACTAGGGACAGGTACATTGATACGCAGTATTTT	CASTRDRYIDTQYF
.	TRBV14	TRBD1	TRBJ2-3	TGTGCCAGCAGTCTGCAGGGGGCGTCGAGCACAGATACGCAGTATTTT	CASSLQGASSTDTQYF
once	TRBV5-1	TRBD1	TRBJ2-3	TGCGCCAGCATCAAAGGGGGCGAGACTAGCACAGATACGCAGTATTTT	CASIKGGETSTDTQYF
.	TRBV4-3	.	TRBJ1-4	TGCGCCAGCAGCCAAGATAGCGGGACGGGAGAAAAACTGTTTTTT	CASSQDSGTGEKLFF